The 2 T cell receptor beta chains below were found in one sample sequenced in a study of blood T cell repertoires in COVID-19 (dated by TCRdb to 2018 to 2021). Library preparation was by the immunoSEQ multiplex PCR assay. TCRdb took this table from immuneACCESS and kept in-frame rearrangements with V and J called. Such tables lack part of the clones; where checked against another copy, unresolved V genes explain under half of the gap, and the rest is unexplained. The sample has some 140,000 clones on record, around 88% of them singletons. Less than 20% of the sample belongs to the ten largest clones. What was sequenced was peripheral blood. Receptors originate from a man aged 50-59 years with active or convalescent COVID-19.

The V and J genes are TRBV19 and TRBJ1-4; the D is unclear. Germline assignment: CDR1 LNHDA and CDR2 SQIVND (reference sequence). This CDR3 has 18 amino acids. With 0 bases removed from V and 2 bases from J, the gap between germline ends came to 16 bases. CDR3 sequence: CASSIDLGRRATNEKLFF. CDR3 bases: TGTGCCAGTAGTATAGATCTGGGCAGGCGGGCGACTAATGAAAAACTGTTTTTT.

This chain joins TRBV10-3 and TRBJ2-2; D might be TRBD1 (5 bases). Trimming pared 8 bases from V and 2 bases from J, leaving 9 bases between. This CDR3 comprises 13 residues. Germline V lookup: CDR1 ENHRY, CDR2 SYGVKD. The CDR3 DNA follows: TGTGCCATCCAGGGATCAAACACCGGGGAGCTGTTTTTT. The encoded protein is CAIQGSNTGELFF.